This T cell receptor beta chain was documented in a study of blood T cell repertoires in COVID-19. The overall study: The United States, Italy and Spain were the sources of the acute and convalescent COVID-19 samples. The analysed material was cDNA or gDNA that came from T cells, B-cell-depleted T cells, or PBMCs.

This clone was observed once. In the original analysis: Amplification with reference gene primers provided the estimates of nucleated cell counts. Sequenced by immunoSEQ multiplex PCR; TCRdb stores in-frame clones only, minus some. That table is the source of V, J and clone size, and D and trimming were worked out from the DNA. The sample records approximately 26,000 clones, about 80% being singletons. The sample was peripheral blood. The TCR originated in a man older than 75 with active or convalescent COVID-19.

CDR3 DNA sequence: TGTGCCAGCAGCCGACCGGGACTAGGGGATGAGCAGTTCTTC. This translates into CASSRPGLGDEQFF. This rearrangement joins TRBV6-2 or TRBV6-3 to TRBJ2-1; TRBD2 aligns across 8 bases. Trimming at V came to 6 bases and at J to 8 bases, leaving 9 bases not matched to a gene. Germline V lookup: CDR1 MNHEY, CDR2 SVGEGT. This CDR3 has 14 residues.